This TCR beta chain was profiled in a study of monozygotic twins with inflammatory bowel disease (dated by TCRdb to the late 2010s). Broadly, across the study: The complete study included approximately 28 monozygotic twin pairs: 19 IBD-discordant Danish pairs and nine German pairs, of which four were IBD-concordant and five were IBD-discordant. Disease-associated traits were sought mainly through comparisons between IBD patients and their genetically identical healthy co-twins within discordant pairs. Each individual had, on average, about 151 000 unique TCRalpha sequences and 181 000 unique TCRbeta sequences available for analysis.

The research as a whole found: IBD patients shared fewer clonotypes with other individuals than healthy twins did, most markedly in patients showing signs of disease activity. Background noise and inter-individual variability may have been introduced into the repertoires by the differing immunosuppressive treatments among patients. Repertoire similarity did not differ between concordant and discordant twins, which could be due to limited statistical power. Different T cell subtypes could not be distinguished in the analysis. No single strong signal or clonotype linked to IBD turned up in the results, so the idea that one exists was not supported. TCRbeta repertoire diversity, by inverse Simpson index, was decreased in IBD patients compared with their healthy co-twins.

The CDR3, cysteine through phenylalanine, is 14 amino acids long. The protein alone is recorded here. CDR1 and CDR2 are read off the germline V gene as SQVTM and ANQGSEA. From each donor, a roughly 2.6 ml peripheral blood sample was collected into PAXgene tubes and stored at -80 degrees C. Without any T cell sorting, total RNA was extracted from whole blood using the PAXgene blood miRNA kit on an automated QIAcube. Peripheral blood from monozygotic twin pairs concordant or discordant for inflammatory bowel disease was subjected to deep TCRalpha and TCRbeta repertoire profiling with unique molecular barcoding. Smoking habits were recorded for all twin pairs, and individuals were classified as current, former or never smokers. A word on this clonotype: It has no known antigen specificity.

The method was 5' RACE. The input for every TCR library was around 3,600 ng of total RNA. cDNA was synthesized with SMARTScribe reverse transcriptase in eight separate reactions per sample. During cDNA synthesis, template switching introduced unique molecular identifiers that contained a 6-nucleotide sample barcode. Two nested PCRs of roughly 15 and 9 cycles amplified the TCRalpha and TCRbeta cDNA, and bead purification followed each PCR. Before amplification, cDNA was treated with uracil DNA-glycosylase and purified using the QIAquick PCR purification kit. The second PCR added Illumina TruSeq-compatible adapters along with sample-specific barcodes. Library quality and concentration were assessed using TapeStation and Qubit, and about 5 ng of each library was pooled. Sequencing of the pooled libraries was done on an Illumina HiSeq2500 single-index Rapid Run using custom sequencing primers and 2 x 100 bp reads. In the original analysis: UMI-based consensus assembly with MiGEC version 1.2.6 was used to correct PCR and sequencing errors. MiXCR version 2.1.1 handled V(D)J alignment, clonotype assembly and CDR3 extraction. To normalise gene usage, clonotype sharing and MAIT/NKT TCR abundance, the top 1000, 10 000 and 20 000 clonotypes in each sample were analysed. After downsampling to 27 000 UMIs, diversity was calculated as the inverse Simpson index using the vegan R package. Paired Mann-Whitney U tests were applied to discordant twin pairs, and Benjamini-Hochberg correction was used for multiple testing. Based on TCRdb reprocessing of the reads, there is one entry per CDR3 protein sequence, and DNA is missing. The V and J calls were determined by TCRdb, not by the authors. The sample's table covers approximately 400,000 distinct CDR3 sequences. Roughly 2.3% of the sample is held by the ten biggest clonotypes.

The origin of this receptor is a human donor with ulcerative colitis or Crohn's disease, or a healthy co-twin of an affected twin (not recorded which). The specimen sequenced was blood. This receptor chain uses TRBV29-1 and TRBJ2-3; TCRdb gives TRBD1 as the D gene, but with no DNA this cannot be confirmed. CDR3 protein: CSLQGSSSTDTQYF.